The next 19 T cell receptor beta chains were all read from a single sample in a study of blood T cell repertoires in COVID-19. The data were produced by immunoSEQ multiplex PCR, yet TCRdb's version contains in-frame clones alone and is incomplete. This sample carries 97,000 or so clones, 91% of them seen once, and the ten largest clones take around 4.4%. What was sequenced was peripheral blood. Every receptor here comes from a man aged 18 to 35 with acute or convalescent COVID-19.

The rearrangement uses TRBV5-1 and TRBJ1-2; a possible D gene is TRBD1 (6 bases). There are 13 residues in the CDR3. CDR1 and CDR2 (germline): SGHRS, YFSETQ. Trimming pared 5 bases from V and 2 bases from J, leaving 10 bases between. The CDR3 DNA sequence: TGCGCCAGCAGTCCGACAGGAAACTATGGCTACACCTTC. This gives the protein CASSPTGNYGYTF.

With respect to this clone: The junction and the germline gene differ at one end; a read error may be behind it. This sequence joins TRBV5-8 and TRBJ2-7; 7 bases map to TRBD1. Germline V lookup: CDR1 SGHTS, CDR2 YDEGEE. The CDR3 spans 13 residues. CDR3 sequence reads: CASSLVYRDRERF. The CDR3 bases are TGTGCCAGCAGCTTGGTCTATCGGGACAGAGAACGTTTC.

As concerns this clone: Because the CDR3's place on the DNA is in doubt, the DNA is left out and the CDR3 is given as listed by TCRdb. The chain recombines TRBV21-1 with TRBJ1-1. TRBV21-1 is a pseudogene locus. 16 amino acids form the CDR3, both terminal residues included. The CDR3 sequence: CASTLRTVGGGTEAFF.

This clone was recorded only once. The chain links TRBV5-8 to TRBJ2-4; no clear D gene. Trimming left V 9 bases short and J 8 bases short, with 21 bases between. CDR1 is SGHTS, CDR2 YDEGEE, per germline. The CDR3 totals 14 residues. The CDR3 region has the DNA TGTGCCACCCCCTACGACTCCTCGCTTGACATTCAGTACTTC. Translated, it gives CATPYDSSLDIQYF.

The count of this clone is one. The genes are TRBV19 and TRBJ1-1, with D maybe TRBD1 (6 bases). Germline V lookup: CDR1 LNHDA, CDR2 SQIVND (reference sequence). This CDR3 comprises 13 residues. Between the trimmed V and J ends, which lost 9 bases and 4 bases, there was a span of 15 bases. The CDR3 nucleotides read TGTGCCAGCTGCCGGGACATACGCACTGAAGCTTTCTTT. Protein sequence: CASCRDIRTEAFF.

The rearrangement uses TRBV5-1 and TRBJ1-5; D not certain. Germline values: CDR1 SGHRS, CDR2 YFSETQ. V lost 0 bases and J lost 2, with 9 bases in between. The CDR3 is 15 residues long. The CDR3 region has the DNA TGCGCCAGCAGCTTGGACGGGAGCGGCAATCAGCCCCAGCATTTT. Protein product: CASSLDGSGNQPQHF.

This sequence joins TRBV10-2 and TRBJ2-5; no clear D. Germline V gene sequence: CDR1 WSHSY, CDR2 SAAADI. V was pared by 2 bases and J by 2 bases, with 18 bases between. This CDR3 comprises 17 residues. DNA for the CDR3: TGCGCCAGCAGTGAGCTTGGCAGAAGACTTGAACAAGAGACCCAGTACTTC. The encoded protein is CASSELGRRLEQETQYF.

This rearrangement joins TRBV10-1 to TRBJ2-3, with 11 bases that match TRBD2. J gave up 5 bases and V 10 bases, and 23 bases lay outside the gene matches. CDR3 length equals 19 residues. CDR1 and CDR2 from the germline V gene are WNHNN and SYGVQD (reference sequence). As DNA, the CDR3 is TGCGCCATCGTACACGGGGATAGCGGGAGGGCTTTAACGTTAGATACGCAGTATTTT. Translated: CAIVHGDSGRALTLDTQYF.

V gene TRBV11-2 combines with J gene TRBJ2-3; no reliable D call. The germline CDR1 and CDR2 sequences are SGHAT and FQNNGV. V was shortened by 2 bases and J by 4 bases, with 4 bases between the two germline ends. The CDR3 has 12 amino acids. CDR3 DNA sequence: TGTGCCAGCAGCTTAATCTCAGATACGCAGTATTTT. Amino acid sequence: CASSLISDTQYF.

The V gene is TRBV7-9, the J gene TRBJ2-3; 14 bases are a match to TRBD2. The trim removed 3 bases at V and 2 bases at J, leaving 7 bases unmatched. The V gene's germline CDR1 is SEHNR and CDR2 FQNEAQ (reference sequence). This CDR3 is 18 amino acids long. The CDR3 DNA is TGTGCCAGCAGCTTCTCGGGACTAGCGGGGGTTACCACAGATACGCAGTATTTT. Protein product: CASSFSGLAGVTTDTQYF.

For the CDR3, the DNA is TGTGCCACCAGTGATATGACAGGGTCCACCGGGGAGCTGTTTTTT. This sequence encodes CATSDMTGSTGELFF. The gene calls are TRBV24-1 and TRBJ2-2; 7 bases are a match to TRBD1. Germline CDR1 and CDR2: KGHDR and SFDVKD. J gave up 4 bases and V 3 bases, and 4 bases lay outside the gene matches. This CDR3 has 15 amino acids.

The chain has TRBV7-2 and TRBJ1-5, with TRBD1 matching 11 bases. The CDR3 is made up of 16 amino acids. The germline gives CDR1 SGHTA, CDR2 FQGNSA. The trim removed 1 base at V and 7 bases at J, leaving 6 bases unmatched. CDR3 protein: CASSLEGTGGSQPQHF. The DNA for the CDR3 is TGTGCCAGCAGCTTAGAGGGGACAGGGGGGTCCCAGCCCCAGCATTTT.

The chain is built from TRBV11-2 and TRBJ2-1; 7 bases fit TRBD2. V dropped 7 bases and J dropped 2; count of bases not matched to a gene: 5. The V gene's germline CDR1 is SGHAT and CDR2 FQNNGV. CDR3 size: 14 residues. The CDR3: CASTLAGAYNEQFF. The CDR3 DNA reads as TGTGCCAGCACTCTTGCGGGGGCCTACAATGAGCAGTTCTTC. The full variable domain, its missing parts supplied by reference TRBV11-2 and TRBJ2-1, is EAGVAQSPRYKIIEKRQSVAFWCNPISGHATLYWYQQILGQGPKLLIQFQNNGVVDDSQLPKDRFSAERLKGVDSTLKIQPAKLEDSAVYLCASTLAGAYNEQFFGPGTRLTVL.

This clone is a singleton in its sample. The chain carries TRBV11-2 and TRBJ2-1; the D is unclear. The CDR3 consists of 15 residues. The germline V gene has CDR1 SGHAT and CDR2 FQNNGV. Between the trimmed V and J ends, which lost 1 base and 0 bases, there was a span of 7 bases. The CDR3 loop is CASSLGWSSYNEQFF. CDR3 bases: TGTGCCAGCAGCTTAGGGTGGAGCTCCTACAATGAGCAGTTCTTC.

CDR3 sequence (DNA): TGTGCCAGCAGCGGTAGCGGGAAGCGCTACAATGAGCAGTTCTTC. Translated, it gives CASSGSGKRYNEQFF. V gene TRBV13 combines with J gene TRBJ2-1; TRBD2 matches 8 bases. The V and J ends lost 5 bases and 3 bases, in that order; junction bases with no gene match: 6. Germline CDR1 is PRHDT and CDR2 is FYEKMQ (reference sequence). The CDR3 length is 15 residues.

The chain combines TRBV6-5 with TRBJ1-2; 7 bases align to TRBD1. J lost 9 bases, V lost 4 bases, and 14 bases had no gene match. This CDR3 contains 15 residues. Per the germline V gene, CDR1 is MNHEY and CDR2 is SVGAGI. The CDR3 is CASSSHGAGGGSYTF. Here the CDR3 DNA reads TGTGCCAGCAGTTCTCATGGGGCAGGGGGAGGTAGCTACACCTTC.

The chain is built from TRBV19 and TRBJ2-3, with D possibly TRBD2 on 5 matching bases. The V end was cut by 10 bases, the J end by 3 bases, with 17 bases between. There are 14 residues in the CDR3. CDR1 LNHDA and CDR2 SQIVND come from the germline V gene (reference sequence). The CDR3 here is CATRTRGGTDTQYF. The CDR3 bases are TGTGCCACCCGGACCCGGGGTGGAACAGATACGCAGTATTTT.

This clone was picked up one time. This chain connects TRBV2 to TRBJ1-2; D not resolved. The CDR3 sequence is 13 residues long. V gave up 8 bases and J gave up 0 bases, with 10 bases separating them. Germline V gene data show CDR1 as SNHLY and CDR2 as FYNNEI. The CDR3 region has the DNA TGTGCCAGCTCTCAGATGCCTAACTATGGCTACACCTTC. Its protein product is CASSQMPNYGYTF.

A few counts support this clone. J is TRBJ2-5 and V is TRBV6-5; TRBD1 matches at 12 bases. The CDR3 covers 15 residues. Germline assignment: CDR1 MNHEY and CDR2 SVGAGI. The V segment lost 4 bases and the J segment 5 bases; nucleotides outside the gene matches: 5. CDR3 amino acids: CASSSFGTGGETQYF. The CDR3 DNA sequence: TGTGCCAGCAGTTCCTTCGGGACAGGGGGCGAGACCCAGTACTTC.